Below, one T cell receptor beta chain is given with its context. Its antigen is undetermined. Other nucleotide sequences in the sample specify the same CDR3. Trimming took 4 bases from V and 4 from J; bases not matched to a gene: 2. Germline V gene sequence: CDR1 SQVTM, CDR2 ANQGSEA. The CDR3 length is 13 residues. The data were taken from a study of T cell responses to AZD1222 COVID-19 vaccine. Only in-frame clones appear in the TCRdb table, and some are missing; sequencing was by immunoSEQ multiplex PCR. The sample comprises fewer than 120,000 clones, 80% to 95% of which are singletons, and 7.8% rests with the top ten. Points from the study as a whole: Scientists sampled the repertoires only once the peak T cell response had passed.

The sequencing here drew on peripheral blood, taken on day 0 of AZD1222 vaccination. The chain carries TRBV29-1 and TRBJ1-5; 9 bases fit TRBD1. The TCR was taken from an adult in good health. DNA for the CDR3: TGCAGCGTTGGGGACAGGGTAAATCAGCCCCAGCATTTT. Amino acids: CSVGDRVNQPQHF. Supplemented by reference TRBV29-1 and TRBJ1-5, the full variable domain reads SAVISQKPSRDICQRGTSLTIQCQVDSQVTMMFWYRQQPGQSLTLIATANQGSEATYESGFVIDKFPISRPNLTFSTLTVSNMSPEDSSIYLCSVGDRVNQPQHFGDGTRLSIL.